This T cell receptor beta chain was recovered during a study of blood T cell repertoires in COVID-19. On the study more broadly: Nucleic acid was either cDNA or gDNA, and it came from T cells, B-cell-depleted T cells, or PBMCs.

TCRdb's table, derived via immunoSEQ multiplex PCR, lists solely in-frame clones and lacks some. The table includes 500,000 or so clones, around 90% detected once. Germline trimming cut 3 bases from V and 4 bases from J; bases unmatched to any gene: 8. The CDR3 totals 14 residues. The germline V gene has CDR1 SQVTM and CDR2 ANQGSEA. The receptor was isolated from a woman under 30 who had recovered from COVID-19. The sequenced sample consisted of PBMCs or T cells enriched from blood (not recorded which). The rearrangement links TRBV29-1 to TRBJ1-2; 7 nucleotides match TRBD1. CDR3 residues: CSVDLGGAGYGYTF. CDR3 nucleotide sequence: TGCAGCGTTGATTTAGGGGGCGCCGGCTATGGCTACACCTTC.